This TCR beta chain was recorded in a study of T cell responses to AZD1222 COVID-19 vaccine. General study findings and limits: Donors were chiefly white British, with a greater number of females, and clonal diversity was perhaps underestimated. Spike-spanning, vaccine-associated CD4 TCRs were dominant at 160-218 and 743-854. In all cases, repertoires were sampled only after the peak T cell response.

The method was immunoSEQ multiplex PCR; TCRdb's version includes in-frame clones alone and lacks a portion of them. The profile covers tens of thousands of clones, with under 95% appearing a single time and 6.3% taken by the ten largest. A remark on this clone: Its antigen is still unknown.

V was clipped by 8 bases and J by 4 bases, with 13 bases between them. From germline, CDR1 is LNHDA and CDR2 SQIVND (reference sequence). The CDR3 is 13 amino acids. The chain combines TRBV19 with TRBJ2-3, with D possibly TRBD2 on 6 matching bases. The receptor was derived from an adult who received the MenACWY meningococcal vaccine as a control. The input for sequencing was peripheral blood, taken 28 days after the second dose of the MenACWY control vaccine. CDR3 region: CASRGTGADTQYF. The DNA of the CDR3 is TGTGCCAGTCGGGGGACGGGCGCAGATACGCAGTATTTT.